A selection of T cell receptor beta chains follows, all from one sample in a study of T cell responses to AZD1222 COVID-19 vaccine. Only in-frame clones appear in the TCRdb table, and some are missing; sequencing was by immunoSEQ multiplex PCR. The sample lists 85,000 to 95,000 clones, 90% occurring once. The sample here was peripheral blood, taken on day 0 of AZD1222 vaccination. Receptors originate from an adult in good health. Both conserved end residues are part of each CDR3. A D gene is named only where the DNA matches it firmly. For some rows the clone size is stated as once, few or many, or as a class when expanded; others skip it.

size,V,D,J,CDR3,DNA
-,TRBV27,-,TRBJ1-5,CASSLFGNQPQHF,TGTGCCAGCAGTTTATTCGGGAATCAGCCCCAGCATTTT
-,TRBV12-1,-,TRBJ2-1,CASSFAHGYNEQFF,TGTGCCAGCAGCTTTGCGCATGGGTACAATGAGCAGTTCTTC
-,TRBV7-9,-,TRBJ2-7,CASSSHIGGFYEQYF,TGTGCCAGCAGCTCCCACATAGGGGGTTTTTACGAGCAGTACTTC
-,TRBV30,-,TRBJ1-5,CAWSWGAGQPQHF,TGTGCCTGGAGTTGGGGGGCCGGGCAGCCCCAGCATTTT
-,TRBV12-5,-,TRBJ1-5,CASRLGGLNQPQHF,TGTGCTAGTCGGTTGGGGGGCCTCAATCAGCCCCAGCATTTT
-,TRBV29-1,-,TRBJ2-2,CSVEQNTGELFF,TGCAGCGTTGAACAGAACACCGGGGAGCTGTTTTTT
-,TRBV5-1,-,TRBJ2-3,CASSSSTDTQYF,TGCGCCAGCAGCTCAAGCACAGATACGCAGTATTTT
-,TRBV2,-,TRBJ1-1,CASSVIEAFF,TGTGCCAGCAGTGTTATTGAAGCTTTCTTT
-,TRBV30,-,TRBJ1-4,CAWSFLGEKLFF,TGTGCCTGGAGTTTTCTGGGGGAAAAACTGTTTTTT
once,TRBV18,-,TRBJ1-5,CASSPGRVSNQPQHF,TGTGCCAGCTCACCGGGCAGGGTGAGCAATCAGCCCCAGCATTTT
-,TRBV7-2,TRBD1,TRBJ1-6,CASSLEGAENSPLHF,TGTGCCAGCAGCTTAGAGGGGGCAGAGAATTCACCCCTCCACTTT
-,TRBV7-8,TRBD1,TRBJ1-3,CASSIQTGVSGNTIYF,TGTGCCAGCAGCATACAAACAGGGGTTTCTGGAAACACCATATATTTT
-,TRBV10-3,-,TRBJ1-1,CAISESPLGALNTEAFF,TGTGCCATCAGTGAGTCGCCCCTCGGGGCTCTGAACACTGAAGCTTTCTTT
-,TRBV18,-,TRBJ2-1,CASSPLPPSSYNEQFF,TGTGCCAGCTCACCCCTCCCACCGAGCTCCTACAATGAGCAGTTCTTC
few,TRBV3-1/TRBV3-2,TRBD2,TRBJ2-1,CASSLAGDNEQFF,TGTGCCAGCAGCCTTGCGGGGGACAATGAGCAGTTCTTC
-,TRBV19,TRBD2,TRBJ2-1,CASSIASGGFSYNEQFF,TGTGCCAGTAGTATAGCTAGCGGGGGGTTCTCCTACAATGAGCAGTTCTTC
once,TRBV6-2/TRBV6-3,-,TRBJ1-5,CASSSTMRGSSNQPQHF,TGTGCCAGCAGTTCCACGATGAGAGGGAGCAGCAATCAGCCCCAGCATTTT
-,TRBV27,TRBD2,TRBJ2-3,CASSPGLAGHTDTQYF,TGTGCCAGCAGTCCGGGACTAGCGGGCCACACAGATACGCAGTATTTT
-,TRBV18,-,TRBJ1-6,CASSPRDRGDLLHF,TGTGCCAGCTCACCCCGGGACCGAGGAGATCTCCTCCACTTT
-,TRBV19,TRBD1,TRBJ2-2,CASGTGTGKLFF,TGTGCCTCCGGAACGGGGACAGGGAAGCTGTTTTTT
-,TRBV5-4,-,TRBJ2-7,CASRVLGDKSQQYF,TGTGCCAGCAGAGTCCTTGGAGATAAGTCCCAGCAGTACTTC
few,TRBV6-5,-,TRBJ1-5,CASNRQATSNQPQHF,TGTGCCAGCAACCGACAGGCGACTAGCAATCAGCCCCAGCATTTT
many,TRBV7-8,-,TRBJ1-1,CASSLGSKLNTEAFF,TGTGCCAGCAGCTTAGGGAGCAAGCTGAACACTGAAGCTTTCTTT
many,TRBV2,-,TRBJ1-5,CASTETTGLNNQPQHF,TGTGCCAGCACCGAAACAACAGGGTTAAACAATCAGCCCCAGCATTTT
-,TRBV7-9,-,TRBJ2-5,CASSLGPRQETQYF,TGTGCCAGCAGCCTCGGACCACGACAAGAGACCCAGTACTTC
-,TRBV19,-,TRBJ1-6,CACREHDSPLHF,TGTGCCTGCCGGGAGCATGATTCACCCCTCCACTTT
-,TRBV9,-,TRBJ1-2,CASSVATGRDVYGYTF,TGTGCCAGCAGCGTAGCTACGGGACGGGACGTGTATGGCTACACCTTC
once,TRBV24-1,-,TRBJ2-7,CATEGASGDEQYF,TGTGCCACCGAGGGAGCTTCGGGGGACGAGCAGTACTTC
-,TRBV27,-,TRBJ1-4,CASSWRAVDEKLFF,TGTGCCAGCAGTTGGAGGGCGGTGGATGAAAAACTGTTTTTT
-,TRBV2,TRBD1,TRBJ1-2,CASSEGRQGYGYTF,TGTGCCAGCAGTGAAGGGAGACAGGGGTATGGCTACACCTTC
-,TRBV19,-,TRBJ1-4,CASSIGERDNEKLFF,TGTGCCAGTAGTATAGGTGAGAGAGACAATGAAAAACTGTTTTTT
-,TRBV5-1,-,TRBJ1-1,CASSSGASPRVDTEAFF,TGCGCCAGCAGCTCTGGAGCTTCCCCCAGGGTTGACACTGAAGCTTTCTTT
-,TRBV11-2,-,TRBJ1-4,CASSLTPGREKLFF,TGTGCCAGCAGCTTAACGCCAGGGAGGGAAAAACTGTTTTTT
-,TRBV14,-,TRBJ1-3,CASSLPGLGNTIYF,TGTGCCAGCAGCCTACCAGGGCTAGGAAACACCATATATTTT
-,TRBV4-3,-,TRBJ2-7,CASSQDRNGAYEQYF,TGCGCCAGCAGCCAAGACAGAAATGGAGCCTACGAGCAGTACTTC
once,TRBV12-3/TRBV12-4,-,TRBJ1-1,CASSTHAGSEPFF,TGTGCCAGCAGTACCCACGCCGGGAGTGAACCTTTCTTT
-,TRBV7-2,-,TRBJ2-5,CASSPEIQETQYF,TGTGCCAGCAGTCCCGAAATCCAAGAGACCCAGTACTTC
-,TRBV6-2/TRBV6-3,-,TRBJ1-6,CASSYGGNNSPLHF,TGTGCCAGCAGTTACGGGGGAAATAATTCACCCCTCCACTTT
-,TRBV6-5,TRBD1,TRBJ2-7,CASRNSGQWYEQYF,TGTGCCAGCAGAAACTCGGGACAGTGGTACGAGCAGTACTTC
-,TRBV5-1,TRBD1,TRBJ1-2,CASSLTGEDGYTF,TGCGCCAGCAGCCTGACAGGGGAGGATGGCTACACCTTC
-,TRBV3-1/TRBV3-2,TRBD2,TRBJ2-3,CASSRGSGGVEDTQYF,TGTGCCAGCAGCCGTGGCAGCGGGGGCGTAGAAGATACGCAGTATTTT
-,TRBV29-1,-,TRBJ1-2,CSVEGPNSYGYTF,TGCAGCGTTGAGGGTCCGAACTCATATGGCTACACCTTC
-,TRBV7-2,-,TRBJ2-1,CASSLEGRAYNEQFF,TGTGCCAGCAGCTTAGAGGGTAGAGCTTACAATGAGCAGTTCTTC
-,TRBV18,-,TRBJ2-3,CASSRIGTPLFTDTQYF,TGTGCCAGCTCACGCATCGGGACGCCTCTTTTCACAGATACGCAGTATTTT
-,TRBV30,-,TRBJ1-5,CAFTGGRAQHF,TGTGCCTTTACAGGCGGTCGGGCCCAGCATTTT
-,TRBV5-1,TRBD1,TRBJ1-4,CASSFTGATNEKLFF,TGCGCCAGCAGCTTCACAGGGGCAACTAATGAAAAACTGTTTTTT
-,TRBV5-1,-,TRBJ1-3,CASSLVGDSTGSSGNTIYF,TGCGCCAGCAGCTTGGTGGGGGACTCCACAGGGAGCTCTGGAAACACCATATATTTT
-,TRBV9,-,TRBJ2-5,CASSVGTGEETQYF,TGTGCCAGCAGCGTCGGGACCGGCGAAGAGACCCAGTACTTC
-,TRBV15,-,TRBJ1-6,CATSRGEQAAPLHF,TGTGCCACCAGCAGAGGCGAACAGGCGGCACCCCTCCACTTT
-,TRBV29-1,-,TRBJ2-3,CSVGIRVDTQYF,TGCAGCGTAGGAATTCGGGTAGATACGCAGTATTTT
-,TRBV3-1/TRBV3-2,-,TRBJ1-3,CASSLQEDTIYF,TGTGCCAGCAGCCTCCAGGAAGACACCATATATTTT
-,TRBV27,TRBD1,TRBJ1-5,CASSWTGDSNQPQHF,TGTGCCAGCAGCTGGACAGGGGATAGCAATCAGCCCCAGCATTTT
-,TRBV11-1,-,TRBJ2-7,CASGPYEQYF,TGTGCCAGCGGTCCCTACGAGCAGTACTTC